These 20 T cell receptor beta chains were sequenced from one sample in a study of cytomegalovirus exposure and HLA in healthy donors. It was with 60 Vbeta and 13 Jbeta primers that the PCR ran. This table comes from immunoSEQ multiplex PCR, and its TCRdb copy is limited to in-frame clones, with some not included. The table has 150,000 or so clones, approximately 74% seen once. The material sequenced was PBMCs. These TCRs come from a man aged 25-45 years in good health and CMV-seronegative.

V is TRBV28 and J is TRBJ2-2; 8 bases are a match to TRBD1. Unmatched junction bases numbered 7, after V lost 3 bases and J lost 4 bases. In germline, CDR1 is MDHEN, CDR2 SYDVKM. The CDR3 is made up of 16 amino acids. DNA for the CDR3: TGTGCCAGCAGTTTCCTACAGGGGGTTAGCACCGGGGAGCTGTTTTTT. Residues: CASSFLQGVSTGELFF.

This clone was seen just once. CDR3 residues: CAISAGGREQYF. CDR3 in DNA: TGTGCCATCAGTGCAGGGGGACGCGAGCAGTACTTC. The chain joins TRBV10-3 to TRBJ2-7, with TRBD1 identical over 7 bases. V shed 4 bases and J 6 bases; nucleotides not matched to a gene: 3. The CDR3 is 12 residues long. From germline, CDR1 is ENHRY and CDR2 SYGVKD.

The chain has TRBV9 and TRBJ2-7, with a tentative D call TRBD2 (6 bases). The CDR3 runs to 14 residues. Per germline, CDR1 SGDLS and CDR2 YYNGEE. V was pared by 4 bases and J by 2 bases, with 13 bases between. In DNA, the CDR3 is TGTGCCAGCAGCCCCACGGACTACACCTACGAGCAGTACTTC. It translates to CASSPTDYTYEQYF.

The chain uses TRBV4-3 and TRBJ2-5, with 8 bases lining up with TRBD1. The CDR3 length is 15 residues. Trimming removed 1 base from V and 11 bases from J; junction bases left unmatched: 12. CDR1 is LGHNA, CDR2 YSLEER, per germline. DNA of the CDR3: TGCGCCAGCAGCCAAGTCGGCAGGGGGCTGAATGAGCAGTACTTC. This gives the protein CASSQVGRGLNEQYF.

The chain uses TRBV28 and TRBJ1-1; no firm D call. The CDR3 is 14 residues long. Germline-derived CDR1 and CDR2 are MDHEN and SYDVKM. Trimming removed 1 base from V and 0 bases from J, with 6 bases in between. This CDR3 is CASSLSGMNTEAFF. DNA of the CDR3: TGTGCCAGCAGTTTATCCGGTATGAACACTGAAGCTTTCTTT. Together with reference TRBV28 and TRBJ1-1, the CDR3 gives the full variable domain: DVKVTQSSRYLVKRTGEKVFLECVQDMDHENMFWYRQDPGLGLRLIYFSYDVKMKEKGDIPEGYSVSREKKERFSLILESASTNQTSMYLCASSLSGMNTEAFFGQGTRLTVV.

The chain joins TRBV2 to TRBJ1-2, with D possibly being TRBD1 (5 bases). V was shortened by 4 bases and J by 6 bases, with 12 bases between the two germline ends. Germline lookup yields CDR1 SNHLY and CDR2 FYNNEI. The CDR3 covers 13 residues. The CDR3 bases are TGTGCCAGCAGTGTTAACAGGCAGGATGGCTACACCTTC. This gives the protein CASSVNRQDGYTF.

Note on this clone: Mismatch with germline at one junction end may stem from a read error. CDR3 amino acids: CASSLALWTGGTRSDQPQNF. As DNA, the CDR3 is TGCGCCAGCAGCTTGGCCCTTTGGACAGGCGGGACCCGATCCGATCAGCCCCAGAATTTT. The chain employs TRBV5-1 and TRBJ1-5; 7 bases map to TRBD1. CDR1 and CDR2 from the germline V gene are SGHRS and YFSETQ. This CDR3 has 20 residues.

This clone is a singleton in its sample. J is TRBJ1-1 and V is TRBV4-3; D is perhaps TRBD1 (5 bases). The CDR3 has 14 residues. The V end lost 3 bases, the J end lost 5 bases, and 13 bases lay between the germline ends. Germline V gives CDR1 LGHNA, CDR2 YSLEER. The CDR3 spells CASSHPGTLTEAFF. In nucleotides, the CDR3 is TGCGCCAGCAGCCACCCCGGGACTTTAACTGAAGCTTTCTTT.

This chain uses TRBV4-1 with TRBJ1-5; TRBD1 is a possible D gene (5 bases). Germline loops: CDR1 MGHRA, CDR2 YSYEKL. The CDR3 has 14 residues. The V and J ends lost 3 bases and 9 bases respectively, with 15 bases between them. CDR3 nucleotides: TGCGCCAGCAGCCAGACAGTCCGAACGATGCCCCAGCATTTT. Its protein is CASSQTVRTMPQHF.

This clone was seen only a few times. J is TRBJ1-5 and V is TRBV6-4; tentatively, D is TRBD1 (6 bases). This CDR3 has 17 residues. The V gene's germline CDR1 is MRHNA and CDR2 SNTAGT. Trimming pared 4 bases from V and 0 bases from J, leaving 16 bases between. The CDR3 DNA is TGTGCCAGCAGTGGTACAGGGATGGAGTTTAGCAATCAGCCCCAGCATTTT. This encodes CASSGTGMEFSNQPQHF.

CDR3 residues: CASSSLRQETQYF. CDR3 coding DNA: TGTGCCAGCAGCTCCCTACGACAAGAGACCCAGTACTTC. The V and J genes are TRBV7-8 and TRBJ2-5, with D unresolved. V dropped 4 bases and J dropped 2 bases, with 8 bases sitting between them. CDR3 size: 13 residues. Germline lookup yields CDR1 SGHVS and CDR2 FQNEAQ.

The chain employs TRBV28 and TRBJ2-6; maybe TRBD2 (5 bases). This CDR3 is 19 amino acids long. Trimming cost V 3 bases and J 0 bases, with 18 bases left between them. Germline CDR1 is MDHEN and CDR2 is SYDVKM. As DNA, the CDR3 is TGTGCCAGCAGTTTTGAGGGTAACGGGCTACTCTCTGGGGCCAACGTCCTGACTTTC. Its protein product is CASSFEGNGLLSGANVLTF.

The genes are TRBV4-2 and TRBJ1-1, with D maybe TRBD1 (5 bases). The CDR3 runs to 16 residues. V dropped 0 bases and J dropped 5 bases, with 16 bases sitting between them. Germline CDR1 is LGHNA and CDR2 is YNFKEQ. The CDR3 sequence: CASSQEVSGVRTEAFF. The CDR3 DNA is TGTGCCAGCAGCCAAGAGGTATCGGGGGTGAGAACTGAAGCTTTCTTT.

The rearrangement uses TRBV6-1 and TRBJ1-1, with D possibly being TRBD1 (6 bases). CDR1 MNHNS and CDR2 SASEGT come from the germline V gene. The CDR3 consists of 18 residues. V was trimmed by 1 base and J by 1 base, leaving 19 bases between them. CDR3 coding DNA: TGTGCCAGCAGTGAAGTGAGTTTAAGACAGGCCCCGAACACTGAAGCTTTCTTT. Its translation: CASSEVSLRQAPNTEAFF.

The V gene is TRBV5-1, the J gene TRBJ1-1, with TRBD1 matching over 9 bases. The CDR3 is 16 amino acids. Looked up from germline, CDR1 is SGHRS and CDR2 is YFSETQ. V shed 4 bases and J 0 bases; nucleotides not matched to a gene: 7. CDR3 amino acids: CASSRLTGGMNTEAFF. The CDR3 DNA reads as TGCGCCAGCAGCCGCCTGACAGGGGGAATGAACACTGAAGCTTTCTTT.

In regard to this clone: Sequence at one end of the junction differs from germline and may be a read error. The CDR3 coding sequence is TGTGCCAGCAGCTCCTCCCAGGGGGCGGGTAATTCACCCCTCAACTTT. It yields the protein CASSSSQGAGNSPLNF. This chain links TRBV5-4 with TRBJ1-6, with 8 bases matching TRBD1. CDR1 and CDR2 from the germline V gene are SGHNT and YYREEE (reference sequence). CDR3 size: 16 residues.

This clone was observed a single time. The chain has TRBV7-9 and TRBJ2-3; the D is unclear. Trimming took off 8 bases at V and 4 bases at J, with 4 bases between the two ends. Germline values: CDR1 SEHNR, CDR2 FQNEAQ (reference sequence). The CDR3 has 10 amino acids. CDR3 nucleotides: TGTGCCAGCGTCTCAGATACGCAGTATTTT. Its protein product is CASVSDTQYF.

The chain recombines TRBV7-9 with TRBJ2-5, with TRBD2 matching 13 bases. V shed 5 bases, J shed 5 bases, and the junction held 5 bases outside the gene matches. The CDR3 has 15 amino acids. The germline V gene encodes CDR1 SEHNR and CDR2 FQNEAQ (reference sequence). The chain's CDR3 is CASSEGLAGFETQYF. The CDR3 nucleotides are TGTGCCAGCAGCGAGGGACTAGCGGGATTCGAGACCCAGTACTTC.

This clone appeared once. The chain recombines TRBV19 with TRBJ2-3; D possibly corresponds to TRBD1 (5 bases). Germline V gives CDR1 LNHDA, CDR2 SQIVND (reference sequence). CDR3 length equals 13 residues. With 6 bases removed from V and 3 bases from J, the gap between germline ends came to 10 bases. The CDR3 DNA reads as TGTGCCAGTAGCCCGGACACTACAGATACGCAGTATTTT. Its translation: CASSPDTTDTQYF.

The CDR3 coding sequence is TGTGCCAGCAGCACAAGACAGGCGTTGAACACTGAAGCTTTCTTT. Amino acid sequence: CASSTRQALNTEAFF. The J gene is TRBJ1-1, the V gene TRBV7-8; weak D call: TRBD1 (6 bases). Germline V gene data show CDR1 as SGHVS and CDR2 as FQNEAQ. The CDR3 loop spans 15 amino acids. V lost 5 bases and J lost 0, with 13 bases in between.